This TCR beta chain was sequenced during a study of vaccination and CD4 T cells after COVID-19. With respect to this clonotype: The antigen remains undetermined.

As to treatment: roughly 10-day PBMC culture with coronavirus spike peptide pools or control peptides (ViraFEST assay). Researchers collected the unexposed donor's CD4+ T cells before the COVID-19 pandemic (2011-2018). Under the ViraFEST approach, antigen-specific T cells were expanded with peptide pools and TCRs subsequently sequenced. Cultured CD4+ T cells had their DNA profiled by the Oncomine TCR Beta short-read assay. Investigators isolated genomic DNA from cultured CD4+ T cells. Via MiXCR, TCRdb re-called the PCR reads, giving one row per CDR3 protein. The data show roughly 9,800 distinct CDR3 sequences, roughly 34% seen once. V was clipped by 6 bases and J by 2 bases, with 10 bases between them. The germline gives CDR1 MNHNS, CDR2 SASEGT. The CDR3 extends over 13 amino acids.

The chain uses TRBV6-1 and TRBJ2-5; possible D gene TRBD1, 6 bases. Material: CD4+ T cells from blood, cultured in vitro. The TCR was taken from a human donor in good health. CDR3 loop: CASRQGQQETQYF. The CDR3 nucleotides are TGTGCCAGCAGACAGGGCCAGCAAGAGACCCAGTACTTC.